Listed here is a single T cell receptor (beta chain). As handled by the study authors: The assay estimated nucleated cells by amplifying reference gene primers. Repertoires were generated with immunoSEQ multiplex PCR, while TCRdb's copy carries only in-frame clones and drops some. V and J calls and clone size are given by that table; D and trimming were obtained from the DNA. Of 130,000 to 150,000 clones in the sample, roughly 79% were seen once. The data belong to a study of blood T cell repertoires in COVID-19. Study-level information: Sources were T cells, B-cell-depleted T cells, or PBMCs; the material itself was cDNA or gDNA.

V shed 6 bases and J 5 bases; nucleotides not matched to a gene: 9. The CDR3 has 14 amino acids. Germline-derived CDR1 and CDR2 are MNHEY and SMNVEV (reference sequence). The sequenced sample consisted of peripheral blood. The chain recombines TRBV27 with TRBJ2-7; 8 nucleotides align to TRBD2. This receptor was identified in a woman in her sixties with acute or convalescent COVID-19. The CDR3 sequence: CASSILSGTNEQYF. DNA of the CDR3: TGTGCCAGCAGCATACTTAGCGGGACGAACGAGCAGTACTTC.